This T cell receptor (beta chain) was sequenced during a study of shared clonotypes between healthy human individuals. As for this clone: Its target is not known.

Study-wide results and limits: Measured sharing among donors was expected to vary with sequencing depth.

In the CD4+ fraction, cells were divided into CD45RA+ naive and CD45RA-negative memory subsets. Germline CDR1 is SGHDN and CDR2 is FVKESK. The CDR3 totals 12 residues. V was shortened by 4 bases and J by 13 bases, with 11 bases between the two germline ends. The deep-level immunoSEQ assay was used. It was across several immunoSEQ plates that each subset's genomic DNA was evenly split. Generated by immunoSEQ multiplex PCR, the TCRdb table keeps only in-frame clones and is missing some. Here the sample spans some 1.4 million clones, 95% to 97% being singletons. The sequencing sample was made of naive CD4+ T cells sorted from blood. Subset: CD45RA+ positively selected. The V call is TRBV14, the J call TRBJ2-6; D is possibly TRBD2 (5 bases). The TCR sequence derives from a man aged 30 to 39 in good health. The CDR3 DNA reads TGTGCCAGCAGCCCTGGAGGTAGGGTCCTGACTTTC. It specifies CASSPGGRVLTF.